This TCR beta chain is from a study of blood T cell repertoires in COVID-19. Background on the study: The United States, Italy and Spain were the sources of the acute and convalescent COVID-19 samples. T cells, B-cell-depleted T cells, or PBMCs supplied cDNA or gDNA.

The CDR3 loop spans 11 amino acids. V was pared by 6 bases and J by 8 bases, with 8 bases between. Per the germline V gene, CDR1 is DFQATT and CDR2 is SNEGSKA (reference sequence). Original processing methods: How many nucleated cells were present was estimated from reference gene primer amplification. Clones were sequenced by immunoSEQ multiplex PCR, and TCRdb holds only the in-frame ones, with some missing. The V and J calls and clone size are taken from that table; D and trimming were inferred from the DNA. The repertoire holds about 67,000 clones, around nine tenths seen once, with around 1.2% in the top ten.

The receptor comes from a woman aged 60 to 75 with acute or convalescent COVID-19. The sample taken for sequencing was peripheral blood. The chain employs TRBV20-1 and TRBJ1-6; a weak D match, TRBD1 (5 bases). For the CDR3, the DNA is TGCAGTGCAGGCAGGGATTCACCCCTCCACTTT. Encoded protein: CSAGRDSPLHF.